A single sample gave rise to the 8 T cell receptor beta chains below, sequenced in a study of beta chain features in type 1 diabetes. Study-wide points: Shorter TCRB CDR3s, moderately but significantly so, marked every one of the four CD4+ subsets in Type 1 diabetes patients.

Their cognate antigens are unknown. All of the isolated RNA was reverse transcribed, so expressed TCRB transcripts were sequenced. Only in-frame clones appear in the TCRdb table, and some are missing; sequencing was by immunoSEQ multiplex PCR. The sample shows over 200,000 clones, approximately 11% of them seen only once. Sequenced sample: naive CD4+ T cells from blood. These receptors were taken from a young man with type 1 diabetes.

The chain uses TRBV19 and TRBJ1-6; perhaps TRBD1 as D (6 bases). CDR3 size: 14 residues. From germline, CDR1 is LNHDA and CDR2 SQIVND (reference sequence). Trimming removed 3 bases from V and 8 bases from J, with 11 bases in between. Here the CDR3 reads CASSISYRDSPLHF. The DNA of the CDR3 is TGTGCCAGTAGTATCTCTTACAGGGATTCACCCCTCCACTTT.

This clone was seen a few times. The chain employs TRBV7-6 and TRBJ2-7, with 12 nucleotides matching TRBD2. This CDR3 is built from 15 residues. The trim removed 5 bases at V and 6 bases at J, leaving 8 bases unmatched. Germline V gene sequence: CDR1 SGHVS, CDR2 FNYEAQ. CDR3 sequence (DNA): TGTGCCAGCAGCCTCCTAGCGGGGGGGCCTCCCGAGCAGTACTTC. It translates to CASSLLAGGPPEQYF.

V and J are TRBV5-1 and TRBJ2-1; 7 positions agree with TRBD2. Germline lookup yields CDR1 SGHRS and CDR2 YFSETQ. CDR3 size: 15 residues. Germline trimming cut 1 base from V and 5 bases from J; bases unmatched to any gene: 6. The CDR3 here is CASSLSGITHNEQFF. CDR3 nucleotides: TGCGCCAGCAGCTTGAGCGGGATTACTCACAATGAGCAGTTCTTC.

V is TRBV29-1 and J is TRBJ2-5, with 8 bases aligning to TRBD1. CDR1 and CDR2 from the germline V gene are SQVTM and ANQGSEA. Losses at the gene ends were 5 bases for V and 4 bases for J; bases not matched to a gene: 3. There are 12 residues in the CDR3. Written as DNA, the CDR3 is TGCAGCGTTTGGACAGGGCCAGAGACCCAGTACTTC. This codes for CSVWTGPETQYF.

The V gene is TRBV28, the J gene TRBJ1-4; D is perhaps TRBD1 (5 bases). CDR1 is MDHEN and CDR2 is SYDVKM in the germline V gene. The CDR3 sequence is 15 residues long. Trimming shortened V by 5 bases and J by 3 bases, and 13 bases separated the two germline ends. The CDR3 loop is CASSQYGGANEKLFF. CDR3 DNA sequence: TGTGCCAGCAGTCAATACGGGGGTGCTAATGAAAAACTGTTTTTT. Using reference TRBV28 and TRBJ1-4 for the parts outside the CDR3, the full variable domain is DVKVTQSSRYLVKRTGEKVFLECVQDMDHENMFWYRQDPGLGLRLIYFSYDVKMKEKGDIPEGYSVSREKKERFSLILESASTNQTSMYLCASSQYGGANEKLFFGSGTQLSVL.

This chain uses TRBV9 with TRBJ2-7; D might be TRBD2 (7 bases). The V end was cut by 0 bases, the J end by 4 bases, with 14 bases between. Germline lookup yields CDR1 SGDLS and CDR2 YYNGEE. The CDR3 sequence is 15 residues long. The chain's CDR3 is CASSVGVGGAYEQYF. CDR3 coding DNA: TGTGCCAGCAGCGTAGGGGTAGGGGGGGCGTACGAGCAGTACTTC.

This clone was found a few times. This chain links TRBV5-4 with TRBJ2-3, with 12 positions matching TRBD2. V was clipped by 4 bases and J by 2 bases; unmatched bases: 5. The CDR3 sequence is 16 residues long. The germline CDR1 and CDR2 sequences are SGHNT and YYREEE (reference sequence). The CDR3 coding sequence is TGTGCCAGCAGCGTTACTAGCGGGGGGCCCACAGATACGCAGTATTTT. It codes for CASSVTSGGPTDTQYF. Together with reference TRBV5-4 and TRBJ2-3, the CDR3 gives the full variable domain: ETGVTQSPTHLIKTRGQQVTLRCSSQSGHNTVSWYQQALGQGPQFIFQYYREEENGRGNFPPRFSGLQFPNYSSELNVNALELDDSALYLCASSVTSGGPTDTQYFGPGTRLTVL.

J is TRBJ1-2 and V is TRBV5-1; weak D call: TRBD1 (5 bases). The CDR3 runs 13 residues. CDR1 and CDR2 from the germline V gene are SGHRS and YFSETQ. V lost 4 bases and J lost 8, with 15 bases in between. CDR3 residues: CASSPDTDGGYTF. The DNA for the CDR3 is TGCGCCAGCAGCCCGGACACCGACGGGGGCTACACCTTC. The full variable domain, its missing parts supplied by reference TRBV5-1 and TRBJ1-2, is KAGVTQTPRYLIKTRGQQVTLSCSPISGHRSVSWYQQTPGQGLQFLFEYFSETQRNKGNFPGRFSGRQFSNSRSEMNVSTLELGDSALYLCASSPDTDGGYTFGSGTRLTVV.